Below, 14 T cell receptor beta chains from the same sample are listed, as sequenced in a study of blood T cell repertoires in COVID-19 (dated by TCRdb to about 2020). The method behind the library was the immunoSEQ multiplex PCR assay. TCRdb carries this immuneACCESS record with in-frame sequences only. Its versions omit some clonotypes, under half of them owing to an unresolved V gene in the studies checked, with the rest unexplained. This sample lists around 220,000 clones; more than 75% were detected once. The ten most abundant clones make up around 8% of the sample. The specimen was peripheral blood. The receptors derive from a woman older than 75 with COVID-19, enrolled during active disease.

Note on this clone: The same CDR3 is also encoded by other DNA sequences in this sample. This chain links TRBV11-2 with TRBJ2-1; D might be TRBD2 (7 bases). The CDR3 totals 15 residues. V was shortened by 5 bases and J by 4 bases, with 15 bases between the two germline ends. Germline CDR1 is SGHAT and CDR2 is FQNNGV. The CDR3 loop reads CASSLAGGPYNEQFF. DNA for the CDR3: TGTGCCAGCAGCCTAGCCGGGGGGCCTTACAATGAGCAGTTCTTC.

In this sample, this clone turned up once. The chain is built from TRBV5-4 and TRBJ2-3, with 7 bases that match TRBD2. The CDR3 contains 15 residues. Germline V gene lookup returns CDR1 SGHNT and CDR2 YYREEE (reference sequence). The trim removed 0 bases at V and 4 bases at J, leaving 5 bases unmatched. The CDR3 reads CASSLGGGGADTQYF. The CDR3 DNA reads TGTGCCAGCAGCTTGGGTGGCGGGGGAGCAGATACGCAGTATTTT.

This rearrangement joins TRBV5-4 to TRBJ2-1; D gene ambiguous. The germline V gene has CDR1 SGHNT and CDR2 YYREEE (reference sequence). The CDR3 is made up of 12 amino acids. V was cut by 4 bases and J by 7 bases, with 9 bases left in between. The CDR3 protein is CASSRPGNEQFF. CDR3 DNA sequence: TGTGCCAGCAGCCGACCAGGAAATGAGCAGTTCTTC.

This clone was observed a handful of times. The rearrangement uses TRBV7-6 and TRBJ1-3, with 7 bases aligning to TRBD1. Germline CDR1 and CDR2: SGHVS and FNYEAQ. The junction had 9 bases not matched to a gene; V was cut back by 5 bases and J by 2 bases. The length of the CDR3 is 16 residues. The DNA of the CDR3 is TGTGCCAGCAGCCGGACCCATCAGGGGGCTGGAAACACCATATATTTT. This encodes CASSRTHQGAGNTIYF.

The gene calls are TRBV29-1 and TRBJ1-1; 11 bases are shared with TRBD1. The CDR3 totals 16 residues. From germline, CDR1 is SQVTM and CDR2 ANQGSEA. J lost 8 bases, V lost 6 bases, and 17 bases had no gene match. CDR3 sequence (DNA): TGCAGCGTCCGGAACTCCCTCTCGGGACAGGGGGAGGAAGCTTTCTTT. Protein product: CSVRNSLSGQGEEAFF.

V and J are TRBV5-4 and TRBJ2-3; D perhaps matches TRBD2 (7 bases). The CDR3 spans 13 residues. Germline assignment: CDR1 SGHNT and CDR2 YYREEE (reference sequence). The V end lost 6 bases, the J end lost 4 bases, and 12 bases lay between the germline ends. CDR3 nucleotides: TGTGCCAGCAAGGGGGGGGGCGCAGATACGCAGTATTTT. Its translation is CASKGGGADTQYF. Combining the CDR3 with reference TRBV5-4 and TRBJ2-3 gives the whole variable domain ETGVTQSPTHLIKTRGQQVTLRCSSQSGHNTVSWYQQALGQGPQFIFQYYREEENGRGNFPPRFSGLQFPNYSSELNVNALELDDSALYLCASKGGGADTQYFGPGTRLTVL.

This chain connects TRBV11-3 to TRBJ2-7, with 9 bases fitting TRBD1. The CDR3 totals 15 residues. V was pared by 2 bases and J by 5 bases, with 7 bases of the junction left unmatched. In germline, CDR1 is SGHNT, CDR2 YENEEA. The CDR3 region is CASSLTGQGPDEQYF. The CDR3 bases are TGTGCCAGCAGCTTAACGGGACAGGGACCAGACGAGCAGTACTTC.

As concerns this clone: The sample carries other DNA sequences with the same CDR3. V is TRBV14 and J is TRBJ1-1; TRBD1 might be the D (5 bases). The germline V and J ends were trimmed by 4 bases and 1 base, with 7 bases remaining between them. The length of the CDR3 is 13 residues. Germline CDR1 is SGHDN and CDR2 is FVKESK. The CDR3 spells CASSLTGNTEAFF. In nucleotides, the CDR3 is TGTGCCAGCAGCCTTACAGGGAACACTGAAGCTTTCTTT.

This chain uses TRBV2 with TRBJ1-5, with TRBD1 matching 7 bases. CDR1 SNHLY and CDR2 FYNNEI come from the germline V gene. The trim removed 11 bases at V and 6 bases at J, leaving 10 bases unmatched. The CDR3 sequence is 13 residues long. CDR3 protein: CAGSGTVRQPQHF. The CDR3 DNA reads TGTGCCGGTTCCGGGACAGTCCGTCAGCCCCAGCATTTT.

V gene TRBV27 combines with J gene TRBJ2-2, with D perhaps TRBD2 (7 bases). There are 15 residues in the CDR3. Trimming pared 6 bases from V and 6 bases from J, leaving 17 bases between. Germline loops: CDR1 MNHEY, CDR2 SMNVEV (reference sequence). Written as DNA, the CDR3 is TGTGCCAGCAGCGGAAGGGGGGGGGCGGCCGGGGAGCTGTTTTTT. Translated, it gives CASSGRGGAAGELFF.

V is TRBV7-8 and J is TRBJ2-2; 8 bases fit TRBD2. V shed 2 bases and J 2 bases; nucleotides not matched to a gene: 7. CDR3 length: 17 residues. Per the germline V gene, CDR1 is SGHVS and CDR2 is FQNEAQ. The CDR3 is CASSLMSGGVNTGELFF. The CDR3 DNA reads TGTGCCAGCAGCTTAATGTCGGGAGGGGTTAACACCGGGGAGCTGTTTTTT.

The chain carries TRBV27 and TRBJ1-5; TRBD1 aligns across 8 bases. This CDR3 has 16 amino acids. After removal of 0 bases from V and 6 bases from J, the junction contained 7 bases not matched to a gene. Germline V gives CDR1 MNHEY, CDR2 SMNVEV (reference sequence). The DNA for the CDR3 is TGTGCCAGCAGTTTATCCCCGACAGGGGCAAGTCAGCCCCAGCATTTT. It is translated as CASSLSPTGASQPQHF.

The rearrangement joins TRBV24-1 to TRBJ2-7, with TRBD2 identical over 12 bases. From germline, CDR1 is KGHDR and CDR2 SFDVKD. Trimming at V came to 3 bases and at J to 4 bases, leaving 3 bases not matched to a gene. There are 15 residues in the CDR3. DNA of the CDR3: TGTGCCACCAGTGATCGGACTAGCGGGACTTACGAGCAGTACTTC. The encoded protein is CATSDRTSGTYEQYF.

The chain employs TRBV9 and TRBJ2-5; TRBD2 matches at 10 bases. CDR3 length: 14 residues. Trimming at V came to 7 bases and at J to 4 bases, leaving 7 bases not matched to a gene. CDR1 and CDR2 (germline): SGDLS, YYNGEE. CDR3 region: CASSKSGRGETQYF. DNA of the CDR3: TGTGCCAGCTCGAAGAGCGGGAGGGGAGAGACCCAGTACTTC.